These 31 T cell receptor beta chains originate from one sample sequenced in a study of shared clonotypes between healthy human individuals. Some clones are missing from TCRdb's copy, which holds only in-frame ones; the method was immunoSEQ multiplex PCR. The table records 2 million to 2.5 million clones, approximately 95% of them present only once. The source material was naive CD4+ T cells from PBMCs. Documented subset: CD45RA+ positively selected. Source of these receptors: a man aged 18 to 29 in good health. Some clones in this sample may be carry-over from other donors' samples.

CDR3: CASSPRVDGYTF. Here the CDR3 DNA reads TGTGCCAGCTCCCCCCGGGTGGACGGCTACACCTTC. The V gene is TRBV18, the J gene TRBJ1-2; no reliable D call. This CDR3 spans 12 amino acids. CDR1 is KGHSH and CDR2 is LQKENI in the germline V gene. Trimming removed 6 bases from V and 8 bases from J, with 13 bases in between.

The V and J genes are TRBV28 and TRBJ2-7; tentatively, D is TRBD1 (5 bases). CDR3 size: 14 residues. Germline CDR1 MDHEN, CDR2 SYDVKM. Trimming cost V 6 bases and J 2 bases, with 14 bases left between them. This CDR3 is CASRINTGPYEQYF. The CDR3 nucleotides are TGTGCCAGCAGGATTAATACAGGTCCCTACGAGCAGTACTTC.

The chain links TRBV28 to TRBJ1-2, with 7 positions matching TRBD1. Germline CDR1 is MDHEN and CDR2 is SYDVKM. V gave up 5 bases and J gave up 5 bases; unmatched junction bases: 8. The CDR3 totals 14 residues. The CDR3 is CASSTYRGDYGYTF. CDR3 in DNA: TGTGCCAGCAGTACCTACAGGGGAGATTATGGCTACACCTTC.

The chain has TRBV6-5 and TRBJ1-3; D ambiguous. The germline CDR1 and CDR2 sequences are MNHEY and SVGAGI. CDR3 length: 15 residues. V was pared by 2 bases and J by 0 bases, with 8 bases between. The CDR3: CASSYRASSGNTIYF. The CDR3 DNA is TGTGCCAGCAGTTACCGGGCGAGCTCTGGAAACACCATATATTTT.

The V and J genes are TRBV28 and TRBJ1-5; possibly TRBD1 for D (5 bases). V lost 3 bases and J lost 3, with 9 bases in between. Germline CDR1 is MDHEN and CDR2 is SYDVKM. The length of the CDR3 is 14 residues. CDR3 DNA: TGTGCCAGCAGTTTGGCGGGGACCAATCAGCCCCAGCATTTT. Protein sequence: CASSLAGTNQPQHF.

This sequence joins TRBV5-1 and TRBJ2-3; 10 bases match TRBD2. With V trimmed by 3 bases and J by 2 bases, 3 bases remained unmatched. Looked up from germline, CDR1 is SGHRS and CDR2 is YFSETQ. This CDR3 is 15 amino acids long. The CDR3 sequence is CASSSLAGATDTQYF. The CDR3 bases are TGCGCCAGCAGCTCGCTAGCGGGAGCCACAGATACGCAGTATTTT.

On this clone: Other nucleotide sequences in the sample specify the same CDR3. The rearrangement joins TRBV5-4 to TRBJ2-2, with a possible D match to TRBD1 (5 bases). This CDR3 spans 15 amino acids. Trimming stripped 0 bases from V and 2 bases from J, with 8 bases between. CDR1 and CDR2 (germline): SGHNT, YYREEE (reference sequence). This CDR3 is CASSLGRANTGELFF. CDR3 nucleotide sequence: TGTGCCAGCAGCTTGGGCAGGGCTAACACCGGGGAGCTGTTTTTT.

The CDR3: CASSSLPLLAGQETQYF. The CDR3 coding sequence is TGTGCCAGCAGCAGCCTCCCCCTACTAGCGGGCCAAGAGACCCAGTACTTC. The chain is built from TRBV7-8 and TRBJ2-5; the match to TRBD2 covers 9 bases. Germline values: CDR1 SGHVS, CDR2 FQNEAQ. V was pared by 5 bases and J by 1 base, with 11 bases of the junction left unmatched. The CDR3 spans 17 residues.

The chain has TRBV30 and TRBJ1-2; 10 positions match TRBD1. The CDR3 has 14 residues. Per germline, CDR1 GTSNPN and CDR2 SVGIG (reference sequence). V lost 4 bases, J lost 2 bases, and 4 bases stayed unmatched. The CDR3 spells CAWTPDRGNYGYTF. In nucleotides, the CDR3 is TGTGCCTGGACCCCGGACAGGGGGAACTATGGCTACACCTTC.

This clone was detected once. V usage is TRBV7-2 and J usage is TRBJ2-5; 9 bases fit TRBD1. The CDR3 contains 14 residues. Germline V gene data show CDR1 as SGHTA and CDR2 as FQGNSA. J was trimmed by 4 bases and V by 5 bases; bases with no gene match: 5. The CDR3, as DNA: TGTGCCAGCAGCCAGAACAGGGGGCGAGAGACCCAGTACTTC. Amino acids: CASSQNRGRETQYF.

V is TRBV9 and J is TRBJ2-7; a possible D gene is TRBD2 (6 bases). Per the germline V gene, CDR1 is SGDLS and CDR2 is YYNGEE. The V end lost 0 bases, the J end lost 2 bases, and 18 bases lay between the germline ends. The CDR3 contains 17 residues. CDR3 loop: CASSVGGWGVGTYEQYF. CDR3 nucleotide sequence: TGTGCCAGCAGCGTAGGAGGGTGGGGGGTAGGTACCTACGAGCAGTACTTC.

CDR3 region: CASSSGVNGEQYF. DNA for the CDR3: TGTGCCAGCAGCTCCGGGGTGAATGGCGAGCAGTACTTC. The J gene is TRBJ2-7, the V gene TRBV7-6; the D gene is possibly TRBD2 (5 bases). V gave up 4 bases and J gave up 6 bases, with 13 bases separating them. The CDR3 totals 13 residues. The V gene's germline CDR1 is SGHVS and CDR2 FNYEAQ. The variable domain in full, completed from reference TRBV7-6 and TRBJ2-7, reads GAGVSQSPRYKVTKRGQDVALRCDPISGHVSLYWYRQALGQGPEFLTYFNYEAQQDKSGLPNDRFSAERPEGSISTLTIQRTEQRDSAMYRCASSSGVNGEQYFGPGTRLTVT.

The rearrangement links TRBV29-1 to TRBJ2-3, with D uncertain. The CDR3 runs 13 residues. Deletions cut 6 bases from V and 2 bases from J, with 12 bases between. Per germline, CDR1 SQVTM and CDR2 ANQGSEA. The chain's CDR3 is CSVRKQLTDTQYF. CDR3 bases: TGCAGCGTACGTAAGCAACTCACAGATACGCAGTATTTT.

The CDR3 DNA reads as TGCAGCGTCGCCCCCATCAGGGTCGGGGGCGAGCAGTACTTC. Amino acid sequence: CSVAPIRVGGEQYF. This rearrangement joins TRBV29-1 to TRBJ2-7, with D possibly being TRBD2 (6 bases). The V end was cut by 6 bases, the J end by 6 bases, with 21 bases between. Germline V lookup: CDR1 SQVTM, CDR2 ANQGSEA. There are 14 residues in the CDR3.

CDR3 residues: CASSGHQGLGSHEQYF. The CDR3 DNA reads as TGCGCCAGCAGTGGACACCAGGGCTTGGGGTCCCACGAGCAGTACTTC. The chain couples TRBV10-1 to TRBJ2-7; tentative D call: TRBD1 (5 bases). The CDR3 runs 16 residues. V gave up 4 bases and J gave up 5 bases, with 21 bases separating them. Germline V gene data show CDR1 as WNHNN and CDR2 as SYGVQD (reference sequence).

This clone was detected only once. The genes are TRBV9 and TRBJ2-7; 7 nucleotides align to TRBD1. The CDR3 covers 15 residues. The trim removed 0 bases at V and 6 bases at J, leaving 9 bases unmatched. Germline CDR1 reads SGDLS; CDR2 reads YYNGEE. CDR3 loop: CASSVVGGREGEQYF. CDR3 DNA: TGTGCCAGCAGCGTAGTAGGGGGCAGGGAAGGCGAGCAGTACTTC.

CDR3 in amino acids: CASYSSRRNTEAFF. The DNA of the CDR3 is TGTGCCAGCTATAGTTCCCGGAGGAACACTGAAGCTTTCTTT. This chain connects TRBV6-5 to TRBJ1-1; D not resolved. The V and J ends lost 8 bases and 1 base respectively, with 14 bases between them. The germline CDR1 and CDR2 sequences are MNHEY and SVGAGI. CDR3 length: 14 residues.

This clone was found a few times. The rearrangement links TRBV27 to TRBJ1-5; D may be TRBD1 (5 bases). Germline V gives CDR1 MNHEY, CDR2 SMNVEV (reference sequence). The CDR3 contains 13 residues. Trimming removed 3 bases from V and 7 bases from J, with 10 bases in between. The CDR3 DNA reads TGTGCCAGCAGTTTTGGATGGGGGCAGCCCCAGCATTTT. Its protein is CASSFGWGQPQHF.

The chain combines TRBV7-6 with TRBJ2-3; D ambiguous. Trimming removed 3 bases at V and 5 bases at J, with 9 bases between. The CDR3 has 13 amino acids. Germline loops: CDR1 SGHVS, CDR2 FNYEAQ. CDR3 nucleotides: TGTGCCAGCAGCTTTAGTAGTTTAGATACGCAGTATTTT. Translation: CASSFSSLDTQYF.

The chain employs TRBV29-1 and TRBJ2-7, with D perhaps being TRBD1 or TRBD2 (5 bases each). V was trimmed by 5 bases and J by 0 bases, leaving 14 bases between them. CDR3 length: 14 residues. Germline loops: CDR1 SQVTM, CDR2 ANQGSEA. The CDR3 DNA is TGCAGCGTTTCCAGGGAGCCGAGCTCCTACGAGCAGTACTTC. It yields the protein CSVSREPSSYEQYF.

CDR3 DNA sequence: TGCGCCAGCGCCTGGACTAGCGGGAGCGACGGCTACGAGCAGTACTTC. Amino acids: CASAWTSGSDGYEQYF. The chain joins TRBV5-1 to TRBJ2-7, with 13 nucleotides matching TRBD2. CDR1 and CDR2 (germline): SGHRS, YFSETQ. The CDR3 is 16 residues long. The ends lost 7 bases at V and 3 bases at J; junction bases unmatched: 10.

This chain links TRBV28 with TRBJ1-4; D is unresolved. Trimming removed 8 bases at V and 5 bases at J, with 18 bases between. Looked up from germline, CDR1 is MDHEN and CDR2 is SYDVKM. CDR3 size: 15 residues. CDR3 in DNA: TGTGCCAGCGGCAGGTACGGGCCTCCGAATGAAAAACTGTTTTTT. Translating it yields CASGRYGPPNEKLFF.

The CDR3 sequence: CASSVKRETQYF. In DNA form, the CDR3 reads TGTGCCAGCAGTGTCAAGCGCGAGACCCAGTACTTC. The chain has TRBV28 and TRBJ2-5; D ambiguous. The CDR3 is made up of 12 amino acids. Per germline, CDR1 MDHEN and CDR2 SYDVKM. V gave up 5 bases and J gave up 5 bases, with 9 bases separating them.

This rearrangement joins TRBV27 to TRBJ2-7, with D unresolved. The length of the CDR3 is 14 residues. Trimming took 8 bases from V and 3 from J, leaving 17 bases between them. From germline, CDR1 is MNHEY and CDR2 SMNVEV (reference sequence). CDR3 sequence reads: CASPLGNQDYEQYF. Written as DNA, the CDR3 is TGTGCCAGCCCGTTAGGTAATCAAGACTACGAGCAGTACTTC.

This CDR3 is CASSQERVRVNEQFF. CDR3 sequence (DNA): TGTGCCAGCAGTCAGGAGCGGGTGAGAGTAAATGAGCAGTTCTTC. The chain is built from TRBV27 and TRBJ2-1; D is perhaps TRBD2 (6 bases). V was trimmed by 5 bases and J by 7 bases, leaving 18 bases between them. The CDR3 runs 15 residues. Germline-derived CDR1 and CDR2 are MNHEY and SMNVEV (reference sequence).

CDR3 DNA: TGTGCCAGCAGTAGGACAGGGTCTCGGCAAGAGACCCAGTACTTC. Amino acid sequence: CASSRTGSRQETQYF. This chain uses TRBV6-5 with TRBJ2-5; 8 bases are shared with TRBD1. J gave up 2 bases and V 5 bases, and 7 bases lay outside the gene matches. This CDR3 has 15 amino acids. The germline gives CDR1 MNHEY, CDR2 SVGAGI.

The V and J genes are TRBV5-5 and TRBJ1-4; weak D call: TRBD1 (5 bases). The CDR3 is made up of 15 amino acids. V was trimmed by 4 bases and J by 5 bases, leaving 15 bases between them. The V gene's germline CDR1 is SGHKS and CDR2 YYEKEE (reference sequence). CDR3 sequence: CASSGRDALNEKLFF. As DNA, the CDR3 is TGTGCCAGCAGCGGTCGGGACGCACTAAATGAAAAACTGTTTTTT.

V is TRBV6-5 and J is TRBJ1-3, with D perhaps TRBD1 (5 bases). This CDR3 region has 16 residues. Trimming stripped 4 bases from V and 0 bases from J, with 13 bases between. Germline lookup yields CDR1 MNHEY and CDR2 SVGAGI. As DNA, the CDR3 is TGTGCCAGCAGTTCGCGCGGGACCGACTCTGGAAACACCATATATTTT. This gives the protein CASSSRGTDSGNTIYF.

A remark on this clone: The same CDR3 is also encoded by other DNA sequences in this sample. The chain uses TRBV7-2 and TRBJ1-2; D is possibly TRBD1 (6 bases). Deletions cut 1 base from V and 2 bases from J, with 14 bases between. The germline CDR1 and CDR2 sequences are SGHTA and FQGNSA. The CDR3 spans 16 residues. The CDR3 protein is CASSLGVQGPNYGYTF. The DNA for the CDR3 is TGTGCCAGCAGCTTAGGGGTTCAGGGGCCAAACTATGGCTACACCTTC.

CDR3 DNA sequence: TGTGCCTGGAGTCCCGGGGGGTTCAGGGTAGACTATGGCTACACCTTC. This gives the protein CAWSPGGFRVDYGYTF. The rearrangement joins TRBV30 to TRBJ1-2; the D gene is possibly TRBD1 (5 bases). Deletions cut 2 bases from V and 3 bases from J, with 19 bases between. The CDR3 totals 16 residues. CDR1 is GTSNPN, CDR2 SVGIG, per germline (reference sequence).

The chain uses TRBV5-4 and TRBJ2-7; D call uncertain. CDR3 length equals 14 residues. V was cut by 3 bases and J by 2 bases, with 12 bases left in between. Looked up from germline, CDR1 is SGHNT and CDR2 is YYREEE (reference sequence). The CDR3 DNA reads as TGTGCCAGCAGCTCAACCGCCCCCCCCTACGAGCAGTACTTC. This encodes CASSSTAPPYEQYF.